This record looks at one TCR beta chain sequence and its context. One end of the junction is discordant with germline, which a read error may explain. This entry belongs to a study of blood T cell repertoires in COVID-19. The assay was immunoSEQ multiplex PCR, and TCRdb's table has in-frame clones only and misses some. Of about 350,000 clones listed, about nine tenths are singletons. Germline values: CDR1 MNHEY, CDR2 SVGEGT. The CDR3 runs to 17 residues. V gene TRBV6-2 or TRBV6-3 combines with J gene TRBJ2-5, with D perhaps matching TRBD1 (7 bases). The material sequenced was PBMCs or T cells enriched from blood (not recorded which). The source of this sequence is a woman aged 30 to 39 who had been exposed to COVID-19. DNA of the CDR3: TGTGTCAGCAGTTACGCGGGACAGATTACGCGCCAAGAGACCCAGTACTTC. This sequence encodes CVSSYAGQITRQETQYF.